This TCR beta chain is drawn from a study of T cell clones after liver transplantation. Libraries were prepared by immunoSEQ multiplex PCR; TCRdb keeps only in-frame clonotypes and omits some of them. The table has more than 100,000 clones, around 80% seen once; the top ten hold approximately 3%. CDR3 length: 15 residues. V was shortened by 7 bases and J by 2 bases, with 17 bases between the two germline ends. From germline, CDR1 is MNHEY and CDR2 SVGAGI. The material sequenced was CD4+ T cells from blood, taken about 50 months after liver transplant. The source is a human patient who received a liver transplant. The graft donor may account for some of the T cells. The chain combines TRBV6-5 with TRBJ1-2, with D possibly being TRBD1 (6 bases). The CDR3 DNA follows: TGTGCCAGCAATACGGGGAGGGGGACGAACTATGGCTACACCTTC. Translating it yields CASNTGRGTNYGYTF.